The 10 T cell receptor beta chains below were found in one sample sequenced in a study of blood T cell repertoires in COVID-19. Measured with immunoSEQ multiplex PCR; TCRdb has only the in-frame clones, and not every one. The sample holds some 190,000 clones; around nine tenths are singletons and the top ten take roughly 6%. The sample consisted of peripheral blood. The receptors were gathered from a middle-aged woman who had recovered from COVID-19.

The J gene is TRBJ2-7, the V gene TRBV30, with a weak D call TRBD1 (6 bases). Trimming left V 2 bases short and J 4 bases short, with 12 bases between. Germline V gene data show CDR1 as GTSNPN and CDR2 as SVGIG (reference sequence). The CDR3 is 13 amino acids. CDR3 DNA: TGTGCCTGGAGTTTAGGACAGAATTACGAGCAGTACTTC. Encoded protein: CAWSLGQNYEQYF. Full variable domain (remainder filled in from reference TRBV30 and TRBJ2-7): SQTIHQWPATLVQPVGSPLSLECTVEGTSNPNLYWYRQAAGRGLQLLFYSVGIGQISSEVPQNLSASRPQDRQFILSSKKLLLSDSGFYLCAWSLGQNYEQYFGPGTRLTVT.

DNA for the CDR3: TGTGCCATCAGTGGGGGACTATCTATTAGAGGAACCCAGTACTTC. Protein sequence: CAISGGLSIRGTQYF. The J gene is TRBJ2-5, the V gene TRBV10-3, with 7 positions matching TRBD2. V was pared by 4 bases and J by 8 bases, with 13 bases of the junction left unmatched. Looked up from germline, CDR1 is ENHRY and CDR2 is SYGVKD. The CDR3 covers 15 residues.

This chain joins TRBV19 and TRBJ2-4, with 9 bases aligning to TRBD1. The germline V gene encodes CDR1 LNHDA and CDR2 SQIVND (reference sequence). V was pared by 5 bases and J by 7 bases, with 9 bases of the junction left unmatched. The CDR3 is 15 residues long. CDR3 coding DNA: TGTGCCAGTAGTCTTGCCGGGACAGGGTATAACATTCAGTACTTC. Encoded protein: CASSLAGTGYNIQYF.

The rearrangement uses TRBV5-4 and TRBJ2-3; TRBD2 agrees at 11 bases. The J segment lost 3 bases and the V segment lost 4 bases, leaving 10 bases of the junction unmatched. The CDR3 extends over 17 amino acids. Germline CDR1 is SGHNT and CDR2 is YYREEE (reference sequence). CDR3 amino acids: CASSERTSGSLTDTQYF. The CDR3 DNA reads as TGTGCCAGCAGCGAGAGAACTAGCGGGAGTTTGACAGATACGCAGTATTTT. Filled out from reference TRBV5-4 and TRBJ2-3, the complete variable domain reads ETGVTQSPTHLIKTRGQQVTLRCSSQSGHNTVSWYQQALGQGPQFIFQYYREEENGRGNFPPRFSGLQFPNYSSELNVNALELDDSALYLCASSERTSGSLTDTQYFGPGTRLTVL.

The chain employs TRBV5-1 and TRBJ2-2; D is undetermined. Deletions cut 4 bases from V and 3 bases from J, with 7 bases between. The CDR3 sequence is 13 residues long. CDR1 and CDR2 (germline): SGHRS, YFSETQ. In DNA form, the CDR3 reads TGCGCCAGCAGCACGAGCCACACCGGGGAGCTGTTTTTT. Amino acids: CASSTSHTGELFF.

The chain has TRBV29-1 and TRBJ2-2, with D maybe TRBD2 (5 bases). Trimming took off 7 bases at V and 2 bases at J, with 17 bases between the two ends. CDR3 size: 15 residues. Germline V gene data show CDR1 as SQVTM and CDR2 as ANQGSEA. The CDR3 DNA reads TGCAGCGCCCAAGACCGGGGAGCAAACACCGGGGAGCTGTTTTTT. Amino acid sequence: CSAQDRGANTGELFF.

The J gene is TRBJ2-7, the V gene TRBV18, with 16 bases matching TRBD2. After removal of 2 bases from V and 3 bases from J, the junction contained 4 bases not matched to a gene. The germline V gene has CDR1 KGHSH and CDR2 LQKENI. This CDR3 contains 17 residues. CDR3 region: CASSPTGTSGRDYEQYF. The CDR3 DNA reads TGTGCCAGCTCACCAACCGGGACTAGCGGGAGGGACTACGAGCAGTACTTC. The variable domain in full, with the rest retrieved from reference TRBV18 and TRBJ2-7, is NAGVMQNPRHLVRRRGQEARLRCSPMKGHSHVYWYRQLPEEGLKFMVYLQKENIIDESGMPKERFSAEFPKEGPSILRIQQVVRGDSAAYFCASSPTGTSGRDYEQYFGPGTRLTVT.

The chain carries TRBV3-1 (or the pseudogene TRBV3-2) and TRBJ1-6; the D gene is possibly TRBD1 (5 bases). The CDR3 has 15 amino acids. The germline V gene encodes CDR1 LGHDT and CDR2 YNNKEL (reference sequence). V was cut by 4 bases and J by 9 bases, with 16 bases left in between. The CDR3: CASSLGEGAGSPLHF. In nucleotides, the CDR3 is TGTGCCAGCAGCCTAGGGGAAGGGGCTGGTTCACCCCTCCACTTT.

The gene calls are TRBV6-5 and TRBJ2-7, with a tentative D call TRBD1 (5 bases). The CDR3 contains 14 residues. CDR1 and CDR2 from the germline V gene are MNHEY and SVGAGI. The V end lost 5 bases, the J end lost 2 bases, and 13 bases lay between the germline ends. Here the CDR3 reads CASSPSDSAYEQYF. CDR3 nucleotides: TGTGCCAGCAGTCCGAGTGACAGCGCCTACGAGCAGTACTTC.

The chain combines TRBV5-1 with TRBJ1-1; 9 bases agree with TRBD1. V lost 4 bases, J lost 1 base, and 5 bases stayed unmatched. Germline CDR1 is SGHRS and CDR2 is YFSETQ. The CDR3 contains 15 residues. The CDR3 here is CASSGTGSTNTEAFF. CDR3 DNA: TGCGCCAGCAGCGGGACAGGGAGTACGAACACTGAAGCTTTCTTT.